This T cell receptor beta chain is drawn from a study of T cell responses to AZD1222 COVID-19 vaccine (dated by TCRdb to the early 2020s). For the wider study: AZD1222 recipients given second doses at about 4 weeks or at about 12 weeks were pooled, since spike-specific TCR depth and breadth were not found to differ between the two schedules. TCR sequencing was performed for 230 to 250 trial participants, of whom 207 were given two doses of AZD1222 and about 25 were given two doses of MenACWY control vaccine. Trial participants were enrolled by age into 18-55, 56-69 and 70-plus year subgroups, with about 150, 27 and 61 TCR-sequenced participants respectively.

A remark on this clone: Its antigen is not yet known. The input lacks base qualities; no much larger clone sits a single base away.

The CDR3 regions of human TCRbeta chains were analyzed by immunosequencing. The study's own analysis went as follows. TCRs in the repertoires were compared against a reference library of SARS-CoV-2-specific TCRs that had been generated with the MIRA antigen-specificity platform. Breadth meant the fraction of unique TCRs that were SARS-CoV-2-associated, whereas depth meant the fraction of total T cells that were SARS-CoV-2-associated. Using the MIRA data, every spike-specific TCR was mapped to the spike region that the TCR reacted to and assigned to either a CD4 or a CD8 class. Log10-transformed breadth and depth values were compared by one-way ANOVA with Sidak's multiple comparisons tests. The table comes from immuneACCESS by way of TCRdb, which keeps in-frame sequences with V and J called. Part of the clones is missing from these tables; in studies checked, under half for an unresolved V gene and the rest for unknown reasons. That table gives V, J and clone size, and the DNA gave D and trimming. For this sample the table gives 100,000 or so clones, of which around nine tenths were detected only once. The leading ten clones occupy 12% of the sample.

Results the study describes overall, beyond this receptor: Most participants were white British and females outnumbered males, and the authors suggested that clonal diversity may have been underestimated. After two AZD1222 doses, both the breadth and the depth of spike-specific TCRs were significantly higher than at day 0 and than in MenACWY recipients. Because no day 14 peak-response samples were available, repertoires were characterized only after the peak T cell response. The whole spike protein was spanned by vaccine-associated CD4 TCRs, and dominant responses were seen in regions 160-218 and 743-854. Conclusions about previously exposed vaccinees are limited because only a handful of AZD1222 recipients were SARS-CoV-2 seropositive at baseline. In the small 56-69-year group, the increase in depth fell short of significance, most likely because of low power. Reportedly, close to half of the unique spike-specific TCRs recognized epitopes lying outside the regions that are mutated in the B.1.351 and B.1.1.7 variants.

In the paper's terms, the time point label means: baseline before first vaccination. Vaccinee samples came from UK trials COV001 and COV002, including a single-blind randomized controlled phase 2/3 trial of AZD1222 (ChAdOx1 nCoV-19) in healthy adults. For TCRbeta chain sequencing, PBMC samples were collected from trial participants at day 0 and at day 28 after the second dose. There are 18 amino acids in the CDR3, from cysteine to phenylalanine inclusive. Kept here is only the CDR3 DNA, which spans 54 bases and is read in frame from base 1. The receptor's source is an adult in good health. The material was peripheral blood, obtained on day 0 of AZD1222 vaccination. The V and J genes are TRBV21-1 and TRBJ1-6. TRBV21-1 is listed as a pseudogene. The bases are TGTGCCAGCAGCAACGGGCAGAACTTGAGCTCCTATAATTCACCCCTCCACTTT. Translated, this is CASSNGQNLSSYNSPLHF.